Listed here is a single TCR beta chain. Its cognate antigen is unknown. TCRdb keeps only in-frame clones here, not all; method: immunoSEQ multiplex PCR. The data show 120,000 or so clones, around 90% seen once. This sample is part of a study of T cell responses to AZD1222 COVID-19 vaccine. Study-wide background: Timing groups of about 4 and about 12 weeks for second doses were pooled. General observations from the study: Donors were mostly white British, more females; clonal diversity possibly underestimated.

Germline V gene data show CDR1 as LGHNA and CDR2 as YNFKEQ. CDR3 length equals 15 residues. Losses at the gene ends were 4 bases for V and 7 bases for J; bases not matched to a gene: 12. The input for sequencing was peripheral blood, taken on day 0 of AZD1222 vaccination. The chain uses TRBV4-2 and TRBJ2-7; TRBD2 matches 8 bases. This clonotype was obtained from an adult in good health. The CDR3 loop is CASSRAGARLLEQYF. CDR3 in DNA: TGTGCCAGCAGCCGAGCGGGGGCAAGGTTGTTGGAGCAGTACTTC.